This T cell receptor beta chain was observed in a study of control samples from healthy donors and cancer patients. Germline assignment: CDR1 SGHAT and CDR2 FQNNGV. The CDR3 length is 19 residues. The V and J ends lost 2 bases and 2 bases, in that order; junction bases with no gene match: 17. Assay: immunoSEQ multiplex PCR; the TCRdb copy retains only in-frame clones and omits some. The table has 170,000 or so clones, 90% to 95% seen once; the top ten hold more than 1.1%. The V call is TRBV11-2, the J call TRBJ1-2; 7 nucleotides line up with TRBD1. The clonotype comes from a woman aged 18-29 years in good health. Sequenced: blood. The CDR3 loop reads CASSLRDTPRQGGNYGYTF. CDR3 DNA: TGTGCCAGCAGCTTAAGGGATACTCCCAGACAGGGAGGGAACTATGGCTACACCTTC. The complete variable domain, with remaining parts taken from reference TRBV11-2 and TRBJ1-2, reads EAGVAQSPRYKIIEKRQSVAFWCNPISGHATLYWYQQILGQGPKLLIQFQNNGVVDDSQLPKDRFSAERLKGVDSTLKIQPAKLEDSAVYLCASSLRDTPRQGGNYGYTFGSGTRLTVV.